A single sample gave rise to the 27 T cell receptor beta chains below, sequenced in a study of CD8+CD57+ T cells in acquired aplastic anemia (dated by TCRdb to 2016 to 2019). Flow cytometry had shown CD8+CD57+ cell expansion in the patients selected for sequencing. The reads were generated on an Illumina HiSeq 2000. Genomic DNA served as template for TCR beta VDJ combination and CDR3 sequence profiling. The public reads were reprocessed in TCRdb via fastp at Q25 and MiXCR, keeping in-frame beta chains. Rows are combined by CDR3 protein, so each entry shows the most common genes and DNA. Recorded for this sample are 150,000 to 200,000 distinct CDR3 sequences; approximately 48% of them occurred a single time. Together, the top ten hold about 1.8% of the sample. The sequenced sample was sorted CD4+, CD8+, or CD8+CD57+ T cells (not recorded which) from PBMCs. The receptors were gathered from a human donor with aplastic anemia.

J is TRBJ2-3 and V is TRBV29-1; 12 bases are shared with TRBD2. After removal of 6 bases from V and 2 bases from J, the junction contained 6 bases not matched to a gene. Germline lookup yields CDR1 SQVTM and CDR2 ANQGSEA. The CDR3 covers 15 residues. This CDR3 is CSVAGLAGPTDTQYF. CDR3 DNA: TGCAGCGTCGCCGGACTAGCGGGACCCACAGATACGCAGTATTTT.

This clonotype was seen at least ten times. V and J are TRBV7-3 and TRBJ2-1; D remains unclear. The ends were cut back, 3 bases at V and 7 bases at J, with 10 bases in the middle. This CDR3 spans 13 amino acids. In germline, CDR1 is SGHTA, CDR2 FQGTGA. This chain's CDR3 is CASSFLKGNEQFF. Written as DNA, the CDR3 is TGTGCCAGCAGCTTTCTGAAGGGAAATGAGCAGTTCTTC.

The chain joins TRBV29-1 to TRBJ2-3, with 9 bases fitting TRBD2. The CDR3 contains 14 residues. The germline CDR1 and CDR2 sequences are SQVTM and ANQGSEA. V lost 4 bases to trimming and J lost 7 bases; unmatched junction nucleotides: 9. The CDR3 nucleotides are TGCAGCGTTGTGGCTAGCGGGATAGGGAATACGCAGTATTTT. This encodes CSVVASGIGNTQYF.

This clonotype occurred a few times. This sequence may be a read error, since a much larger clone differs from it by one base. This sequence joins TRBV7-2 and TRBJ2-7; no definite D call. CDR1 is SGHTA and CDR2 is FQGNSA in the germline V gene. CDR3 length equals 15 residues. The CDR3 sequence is CASNLEPGPRGEQYF. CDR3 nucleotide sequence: TGTGCCAGCAACTTAGAACCCGGGCCTAGAGGCGAGCAGTACTTC.

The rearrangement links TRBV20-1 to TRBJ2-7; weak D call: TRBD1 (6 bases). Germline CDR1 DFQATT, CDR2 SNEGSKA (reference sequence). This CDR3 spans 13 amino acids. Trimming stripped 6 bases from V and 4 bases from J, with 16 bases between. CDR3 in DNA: TGCAGTGCCAGGGGTTCCAGCGGATACGAGCAGTACTTC. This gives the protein CSARGSSGYEQYF.

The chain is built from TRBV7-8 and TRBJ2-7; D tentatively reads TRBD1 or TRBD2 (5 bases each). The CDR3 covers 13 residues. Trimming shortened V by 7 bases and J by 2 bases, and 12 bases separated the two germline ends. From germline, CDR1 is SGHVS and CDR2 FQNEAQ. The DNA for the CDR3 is TGTGCCAGCACCGGGGTGGGGGCCTACGAGCAGTACTTC. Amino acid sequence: CASTGVGAYEQYF.

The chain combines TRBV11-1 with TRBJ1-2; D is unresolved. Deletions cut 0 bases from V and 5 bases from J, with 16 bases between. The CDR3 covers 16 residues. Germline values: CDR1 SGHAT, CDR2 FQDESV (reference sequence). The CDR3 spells CASSLASDSQDYGYTF. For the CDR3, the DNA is TGTGCCAGCAGCTTAGCGTCGGACTCGCAGGATTATGGCTACACCTTC.

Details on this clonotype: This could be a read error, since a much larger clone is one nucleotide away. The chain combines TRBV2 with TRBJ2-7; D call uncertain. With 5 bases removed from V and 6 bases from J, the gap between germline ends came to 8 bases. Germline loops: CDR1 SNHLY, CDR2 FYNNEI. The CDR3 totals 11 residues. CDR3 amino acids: CASSSVFEQYV. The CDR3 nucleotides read TGTGCCAGCAGTTCCGTTTTCGAGCAGTACGTC.

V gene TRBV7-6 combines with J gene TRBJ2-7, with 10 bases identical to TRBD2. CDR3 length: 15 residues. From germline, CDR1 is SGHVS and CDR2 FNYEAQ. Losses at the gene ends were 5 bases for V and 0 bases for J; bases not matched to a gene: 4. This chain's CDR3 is CASSTSGASSYEQYF. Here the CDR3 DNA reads TGTGCCAGCAGCACTAGCGGGGCCAGCTCCTACGAGCAGTACTTC.

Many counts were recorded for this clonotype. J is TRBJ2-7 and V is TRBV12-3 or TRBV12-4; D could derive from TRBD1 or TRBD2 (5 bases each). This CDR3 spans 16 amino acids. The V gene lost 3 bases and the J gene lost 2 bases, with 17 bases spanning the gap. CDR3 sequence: CASSFWGRGRTYEQYF. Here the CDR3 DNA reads TGTGCCAGCAGTTTCTGGGGACGGGGACGAACCTACGAGCAGTACTTC.

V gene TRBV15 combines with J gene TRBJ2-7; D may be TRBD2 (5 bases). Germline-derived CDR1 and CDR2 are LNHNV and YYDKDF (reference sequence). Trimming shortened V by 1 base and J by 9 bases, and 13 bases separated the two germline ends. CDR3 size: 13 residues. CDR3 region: CATSRGAEGRQYF. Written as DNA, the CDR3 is TGTGCCACCAGCAGAGGCGCGGAAGGGAGGCAGTACTTC.

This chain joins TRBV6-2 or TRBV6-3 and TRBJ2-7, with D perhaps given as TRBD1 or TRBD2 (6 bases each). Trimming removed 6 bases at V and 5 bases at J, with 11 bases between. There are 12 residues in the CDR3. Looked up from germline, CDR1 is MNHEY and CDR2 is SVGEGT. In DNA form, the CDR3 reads TGTGCCAGCAGCCGGGGGCTGGACGAGCAGTACTTC. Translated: CASSRGLDEQYF.

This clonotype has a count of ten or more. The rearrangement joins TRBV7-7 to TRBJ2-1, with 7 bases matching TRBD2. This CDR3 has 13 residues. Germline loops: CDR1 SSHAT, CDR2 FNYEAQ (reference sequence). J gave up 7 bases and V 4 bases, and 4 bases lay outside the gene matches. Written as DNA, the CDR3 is TGTGCCAGCAGCTCCGGACTAGTTAATGAGCAGTTCTTC. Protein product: CASSSGLVNEQFF. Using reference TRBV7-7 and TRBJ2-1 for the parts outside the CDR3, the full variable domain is GAGVSQSPRYKVTKRGQDVTLRCDPISSHATLYWYQQALGQGPEFLTYFNYEAQPDKSGLPSDRFSAERPEGSISTLTIQRTEQRDSAMYRCASSSGLVNEQFFGPGTRLTVL.

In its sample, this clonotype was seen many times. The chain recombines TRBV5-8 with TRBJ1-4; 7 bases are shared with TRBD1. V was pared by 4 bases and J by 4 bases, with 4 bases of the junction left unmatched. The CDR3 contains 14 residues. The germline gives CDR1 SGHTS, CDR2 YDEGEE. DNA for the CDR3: TGTGCCAGCAGCCCAGGGGGGATTAATGAAAAACTGTTTTTT. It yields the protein CASSPGGINEKLFF.

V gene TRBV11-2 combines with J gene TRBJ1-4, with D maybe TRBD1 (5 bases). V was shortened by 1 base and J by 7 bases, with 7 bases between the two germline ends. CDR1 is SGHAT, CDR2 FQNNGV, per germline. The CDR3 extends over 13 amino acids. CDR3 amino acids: CASSLGGAEKLFF. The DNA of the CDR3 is TGTGCCAGCAGCTTAGGAGGGGCTGAAAAACTGTTTTTT.

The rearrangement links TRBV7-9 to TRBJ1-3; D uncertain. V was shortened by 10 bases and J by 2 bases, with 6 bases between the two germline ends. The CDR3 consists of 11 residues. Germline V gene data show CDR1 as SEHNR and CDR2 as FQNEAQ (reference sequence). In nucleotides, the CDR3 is TGTGCCACCTCGGCTGGAAACACCATATATTTT. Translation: CATSAGNTIYF.

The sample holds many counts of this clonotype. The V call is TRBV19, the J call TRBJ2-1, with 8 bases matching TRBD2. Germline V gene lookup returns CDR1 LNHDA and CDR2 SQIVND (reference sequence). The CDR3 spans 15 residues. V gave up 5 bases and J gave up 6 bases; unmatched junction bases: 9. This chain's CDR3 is CASSLGGSGINEQFF. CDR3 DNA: TGTGCCAGTAGTCTCGGAGGTAGCGGGATCAATGAGCAGTTCTTC.

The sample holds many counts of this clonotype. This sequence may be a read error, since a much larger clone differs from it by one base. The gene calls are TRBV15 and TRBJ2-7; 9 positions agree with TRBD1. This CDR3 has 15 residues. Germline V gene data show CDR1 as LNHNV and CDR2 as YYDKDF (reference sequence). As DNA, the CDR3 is TGTGCCCCCAGCAGAGCGAAGGACAGGGGTTACGAGCAGTACTTC. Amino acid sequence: CAPSRAKDRGYEQYF.

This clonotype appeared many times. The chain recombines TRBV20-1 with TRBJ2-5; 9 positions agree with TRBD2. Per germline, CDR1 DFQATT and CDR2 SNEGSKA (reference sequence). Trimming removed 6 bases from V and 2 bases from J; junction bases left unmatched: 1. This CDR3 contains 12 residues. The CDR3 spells CSAAGGQETQYF. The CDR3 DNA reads TGCAGTGCCGCGGGGGGGCAAGAGACCCAGTACTTC.

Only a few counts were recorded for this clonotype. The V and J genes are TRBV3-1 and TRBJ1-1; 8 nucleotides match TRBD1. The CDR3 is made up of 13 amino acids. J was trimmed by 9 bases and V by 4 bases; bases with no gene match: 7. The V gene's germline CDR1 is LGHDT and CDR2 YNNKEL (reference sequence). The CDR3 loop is CASSPPDRGKAFF. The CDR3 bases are TGTGCCAGCAGCCCGCCCGACAGGGGAAAAGCTTTCTTT.

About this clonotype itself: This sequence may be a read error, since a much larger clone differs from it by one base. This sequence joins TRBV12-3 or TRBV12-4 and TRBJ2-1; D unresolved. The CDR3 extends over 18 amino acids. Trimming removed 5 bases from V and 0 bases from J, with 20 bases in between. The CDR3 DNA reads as TGTGCCAGCAGTCTTTCGCCCGGTCTATCAAGCTCCTACAATGAGCAGTTCTTC. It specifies CASSLSPGLSSSYNEQFF.

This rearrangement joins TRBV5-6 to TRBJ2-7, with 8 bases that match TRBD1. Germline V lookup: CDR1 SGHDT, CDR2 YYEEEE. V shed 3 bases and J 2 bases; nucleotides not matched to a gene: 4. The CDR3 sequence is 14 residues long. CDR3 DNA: TGTGCCAGCAGCTCTCGGGACAGGACCTACGAGCAGTACTTC. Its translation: CASSSRDRTYEQYF.

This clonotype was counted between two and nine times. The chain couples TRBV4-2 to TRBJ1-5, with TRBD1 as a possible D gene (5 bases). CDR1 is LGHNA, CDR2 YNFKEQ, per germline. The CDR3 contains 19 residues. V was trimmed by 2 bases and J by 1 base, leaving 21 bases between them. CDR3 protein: CASSQKMGVELRSNQPQHF. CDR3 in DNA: TGTGCCAGCAGCCAAAAGATGGGGGTTGAGCTGAGGAGCAATCAGCCCCAGCATTTT.

CDR3 DNA sequence: TGTGCCAGCAGTGAACTGGACAGCCCCACAGATACGCAGTATTTT. Encoded protein: CASSELDSPTDTQYF. The chain couples TRBV25-1 to TRBJ2-3; D perhaps matches TRBD1 (6 bases). V lost 2 bases and J 2 bases, leaving 11 bases between the germline ends. In germline, CDR1 is MGHDK, CDR2 SYGVNS. The CDR3 runs 15 residues.

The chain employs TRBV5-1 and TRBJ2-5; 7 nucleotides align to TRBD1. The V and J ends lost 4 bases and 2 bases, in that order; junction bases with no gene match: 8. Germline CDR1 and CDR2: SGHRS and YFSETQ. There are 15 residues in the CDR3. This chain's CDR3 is CASSKDRREQETQYF. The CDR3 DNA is TGCGCCAGCAGCAAGGACAGGCGTGAGCAAGAGACCCAGTACTTC.

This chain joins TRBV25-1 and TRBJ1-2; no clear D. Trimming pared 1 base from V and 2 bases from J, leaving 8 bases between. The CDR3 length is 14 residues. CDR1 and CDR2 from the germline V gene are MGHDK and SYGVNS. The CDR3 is CASSELTQNYGYTF. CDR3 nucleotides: TGTGCCAGCAGTGAATTAACACAGAACTATGGCTACACCTTC.

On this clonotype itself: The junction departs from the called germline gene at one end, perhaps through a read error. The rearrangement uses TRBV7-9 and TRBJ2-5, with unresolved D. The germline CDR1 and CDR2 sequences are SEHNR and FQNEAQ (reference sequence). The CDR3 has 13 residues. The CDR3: CGSSPESQETQYF. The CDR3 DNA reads TGTGGCAGCAGCCCTGAGAGTCAAGAGACCCAGTACTTC. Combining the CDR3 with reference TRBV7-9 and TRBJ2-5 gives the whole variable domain DTGVSQNPRHKITKRGQNVTFRCDPISEHNRLYWYRQTLGQGPEFLTYFQNEAQLEKSRLLSDRFSAERPKGSFSTLEIQRTEQGDSAMYLCGSSPESQETQYFGPGTRLLVL.